The 25 T cell receptor beta chains below all came from one sample that was sequenced in a study of T cells after yellow fever vaccination. Via MiXCR, TCRdb re-called the 5' RACE reads, giving one row per CDR3 protein. Among roughly 120,000 distinct CDR3 sequences listed, about 7% were seen once. This specimen consisted of CD4+ T cells sorted from PBMCs, obtained around 10 days after the first yellow fever vaccination. The receptor set was obtained from a young man who received the YFV17D yellow fever vaccine.

Concerning this clonotype: A much larger clone is a single base away; this may be a read error. This is likely a read error, given that the CDR3 carries no conserved phenylalanine or tryptophan at its end. The V gene is TRBV18, the J gene TRBJ2-3, with unresolved D. Trimming left V 8 bases short and J 3 bases short, with 12 bases between. This CDR3 is 13 amino acids long. Germline V gives CDR1 KGHSH, CDR2 LQKENI. The chain's CDR3 is CASAQGGTDTQYL. CDR3 DNA sequence: TGTGCCAGCGCCCAAGGTGGGACAGATACGCAGTATTTA.

This clonotype was seen ten or more times. The chain carries TRBV18 and TRBJ1-1; TRBD1 agrees at 9 bases. Looked up from germline, CDR1 is KGHSH and CDR2 is LQKENI. Trimming removed 4 bases from V and 5 bases from J; junction bases left unmatched: 5. This CDR3 comprises 14 residues. The CDR3 DNA follows: TGTGCCAGCTCACTTACAGGGGGCGCGACTGAAGCTTTCTTT. Translated, it gives CASSLTGGATEAFF.

This clonotype was found many times. This chain links TRBV14 with TRBJ1-6, with a weak D call TRBD1 (6 bases). The CDR3 totals 15 residues. V was cut by 1 base and J by 7 bases, with 11 bases left in between. Germline lookup yields CDR1 SGHDN and CDR2 FVKESK. Here the CDR3 DNA reads TGTGCCAGCAGCCAAGTCGGGGGCAGGAATTCACCCCTCCACTTT. This translates into CASSQVGGRNSPLHF.

This sequence joins TRBV5-6 and TRBJ2-1, with a possible D match to TRBD1 (5 bases). Germline loops: CDR1 SGHDT, CDR2 YYEEEE. This CDR3 is 14 amino acids long. V was pared by 7 bases and J by 9 bases, with 20 bases between. Here the CDR3 DNA reads TGTGCCAGCGGCCTGGGGCTCCTCTGGAGTGAGCAGTTCTTC. Its protein is CASGLGLLWSEQFF. Full variable domain (outside the CDR3, taken from reference TRBV5-6 and TRBJ2-1): DAGVTQSPTHLIKTRGQQVTLRCSPKSGHDTVSWYQQALGQGPQFIFQYYEEEERQRGNFPDRFSGHQFPNYSSELNVNALLLGDSALYLCASGLGLLWSEQFFGPGTRLTVL.

This clonotype was counted at least ten times. The chain links TRBV10-3 to TRBJ2-1, with D hard to call. Between the trimmed V and J ends, which lost 2 bases and 7 bases, there was a span of 12 bases. From germline, CDR1 is ENHRY and CDR2 SYGVKD. The CDR3 loop spans 14 amino acids. The CDR3 DNA reads TGTGCCATCAGTGAGGCAACTCATAGGAATGAGCAGTTCTTC. Residues: CAISEATHRNEQFF.

This clonotype occurred many times. The rearrangement joins TRBV5-1 to TRBJ2-5, with 14 bases identical to TRBD2. The germline V gene encodes CDR1 SGHRS and CDR2 YFSETQ. With 0 bases clipped from V and 5 bases from J, the junction kept 6 bases outside the gene matches. The CDR3 contains 17 residues. CDR3 protein: CASSLVTSGGAVETQYF. As DNA, the CDR3 is TGCGCCAGCAGCTTGGTGACTAGCGGGGGGGCCGTGGAGACCCAGTACTTC.

Note on this clonotype: This may arise from a read error, as a much more abundant clone is one base away. The rearrangement joins TRBV5-4 to TRBJ2-5, with D possibly TRBD2 on 5 matching bases. The CDR3 has 15 residues. Per germline, CDR1 SGHNT and CDR2 YYREEE (reference sequence). The CDR3, as DNA: TGTGCCAGCAGTTTGGACTTCCAGGTCCAAGAGACCCAGAACTTC. Protein product: CASSLDFQVQETQNF.

This clonotype showed up many times. This chain links TRBV7-6 with TRBJ1-2; 8 positions match TRBD1. The CDR3 spans 14 residues. The trim removed 1 base at V and 6 bases at J, leaving 4 bases unmatched. Germline loops: CDR1 SGHVS, CDR2 FNYEAQ. In DNA, the CDR3 is TGTGCCAGCAGCTTAGGGGGACAGGCTAATGGCTACACCTTC. It specifies CASSLGGQANGYTF.

This clonotype was counted ten times or more. The chain links TRBV5-6 to TRBJ2-2; D is unresolved. Germline V gene sequence: CDR1 SGHDT, CDR2 YYEEEE. The CDR3 contains 17 residues. Trimming pared 0 bases from V and 5 bases from J, leaving 17 bases between. The CDR3 sequence: CASSLGWSLDGTGELFF. The CDR3 DNA follows: TGTGCCAGCAGCTTGGGGTGGAGTCTGGATGGAACCGGGGAGCTGTTTTTT.

The genes are TRBV4-1 and TRBJ1-5; no reliable D call. CDR3 length equals 16 residues. V lost 4 bases and J lost 4, with 17 bases in between. CDR1 is MGHRA and CDR2 is YSYEKL in the germline V gene. The CDR3 DNA is TGCGCCAGCAGCCTCCAAAGGATCATCACTAATCAGCCCCAGCATTTT. As protein: CASSLQRIITNQPQHF.

In this sample, this clonotype turned up many times. The J gene is TRBJ1-6, the V gene TRBV7-3; D may be TRBD1 (5 bases). The CDR3 length is 13 residues. Trimming removed 6 bases from V and 7 bases from J, with 10 bases in between. Germline values: CDR1 SGHTA, CDR2 FQGTGA. The CDR3 DNA reads TGTGCCAGCAGTCCGGGACTGAATTCACCCCTCCACTTT. It codes for CASSPGLNSPLHF. Full variable domain (remainder filled in from reference TRBV7-3 and TRBJ1-6): GAGVSQTPSNKVTEKGKYVELRCDPISGHTALYWYRQSLGQGPEFLIYFQGTGAADDSGLPNDRFFAVRPEGSVSTLKIQRTERGDSAVYLCASSPGLNSPLHFGNGTRLTVT.

This sequence joins TRBV7-2 and TRBJ2-7; possible D gene TRBD2, 7 bases. From germline, CDR1 is SGHTA and CDR2 FQGNSA. The CDR3 spans 14 residues. V was trimmed by 6 bases and J by 1 base, leaving 13 bases between them. DNA of the CDR3: TGTGCCAGCAGACCAGGGAGGGGGTCCTACGAGCAGTACTTC. Translated, it gives CASRPGRGSYEQYF.

The table lists this clonotype with many counts. This chain links TRBV5-1 with TRBJ2-1, with 11 bases aligning to TRBD1. The CDR3 is 17 amino acids. The germline gives CDR1 SGHRS, CDR2 YFSETQ. J lost 3 bases, V lost 0 bases, and 5 bases had no gene match. The CDR3 reads CASSLAPGTGGYNEQFF. DNA for the CDR3: TGCGCCAGCAGCTTGGCCCCCGGGACAGGGGGCTACAATGAGCAGTTCTTC.

The table lists this clonotype with many counts. The chain is built from TRBV12-3 or TRBV12-4 and TRBJ2-7; TRBD1 aligns across 7 bases. This CDR3 spans 14 amino acids. V shed 6 bases, J shed 2 bases, and the junction held 7 bases outside the gene matches. The CDR3 DNA is TGTGCCAGCAGACCTAAGACAGGGACCTACGAGCAGTACTTC. Protein: CASRPKTGTYEQYF.

This clonotype appeared many times. The CDR3 DNA sequence: TGTGCCAGCAGCTTAGGAGGGGGACGGCATGGCTACACCTTC. Protein product: CASSLGGGRHGYTF. The chain joins TRBV7-2 to TRBJ1-2, with TRBD1 as a possible D gene (6 bases). This CDR3 is built from 14 residues. The ends were cut back, 1 base at V and 6 bases at J, with 12 bases in the middle. CDR1 SGHTA and CDR2 FQGNSA come from the germline V gene.

This clonotype was recorded many times. The rearrangement links TRBV7-2 to TRBJ2-5; weak D call: TRBD2 (6 bases). The germline gives CDR1 SGHTA, CDR2 FQGNSA. This CDR3 is 14 amino acids long. The V and J ends lost 4 bases and 4 bases respectively, with 13 bases between them. The CDR3, as DNA: TGTGCCAGCAGCTACCAACGGGGGAGAGAGACCCAGTACTTC. This gives the protein CASSYQRGRETQYF.

This clonotype was recorded at least ten times. The chain has TRBV20-1 and TRBJ2-2, with no clear D. The CDR3 length is 14 residues. CDR1 and CDR2 from the germline V gene are DFQATT and SNEGSKA (reference sequence). V was pared by 4 bases and J by 4 bases, with 13 bases between. DNA for the CDR3: TGCAGTGCTAACTCGGCCCTCGGCACCGGGGAGCTGTTTTTT. It specifies CSANSALGTGELFF.

Ten or more counts support this clonotype. The chain combines TRBV5-1 with TRBJ2-3; possible D gene TRBD2, 6 bases. Trimming cost V 2 bases and J 2 bases, with 12 bases left between them. The CDR3 is 15 residues long. Germline V gives CDR1 SGHRS, CDR2 YFSETQ. CDR3: CASSFFGGFTDTQYF. The CDR3 DNA reads TGCGCCAGCAGCTTTTTCGGAGGGTTCACAGATACGCAGTATTTT.

This clonotype was detected ten times or more. The V and J genes are TRBV20-1 and TRBJ2-4; D ambiguous. The germline V and J ends were trimmed by 5 bases and 9 bases, with 8 bases remaining between them. Germline V lookup: CDR1 DFQATT, CDR2 SNEGSKA (reference sequence). This CDR3 has 10 amino acids. This CDR3 is CSAPLGIQYF. The CDR3 nucleotides read TGCAGTGCTCCCCTGGGCATTCAGTACTTC.

As regards this clonotype: This may be a read error: a much more frequent sequence differs by one nucleotide. The gene calls are TRBV7-9 and TRBJ1-6; D call uncertain. Germline lookup yields CDR1 SEHNR and CDR2 FQNEAQ (reference sequence). There are 14 residues in the CDR3. The CDR3 coding sequence is TGTGCCAGCAGCTTAGCGCAGATTAATACACCCCTCCACTTT. It is translated as CASSLAQINTPLHF.

The chain links TRBV19 to TRBJ1-2; no clear D. Per germline, CDR1 LNHDA and CDR2 SQIVND (reference sequence). Trimming shortened V by 7 bases and J by 1 base, and 10 bases separated the two germline ends. The CDR3 has 13 amino acids. The CDR3 here is CASKRPNNYGYTF. DNA of the CDR3: TGTGCCAGTAAGCGGCCAAATAACTATGGCTACACCTTC.

This clonotype has a count of ten or more. V gene TRBV12-3 or TRBV12-4 combines with J gene TRBJ2-2; D not resolved. With 3 bases removed from V and 1 base from J, the gap between germline ends came to 6 bases. The CDR3 totals 14 residues. The CDR3 bases are TGTGCCAGCAGTTTTTCGTTGAACACCGGGGAGCTGTTTTTT. It specifies CASSFSLNTGELFF.

This clonotype was seen repeatedly, ten times or more. The chain uses TRBV14 and TRBJ2-3; unclear D gene. Germline assignment: CDR1 SGHDN and CDR2 FVKESK. The V gene lost 4 bases and the J gene lost 5 bases, with 16 bases spanning the gap. The CDR3 is made up of 15 amino acids. In DNA form, the CDR3 reads TGTGCCAGCAGCCCCTCTGGGGTACTCAAAGATACGCAGTATTTT. Residues: CASSPSGVLKDTQYF.

This clonotype was counted ten times or more. The gene calls are TRBV20-1 and TRBJ2-3, with TRBD2 matching 9 bases. CDR3 size: 13 residues. V dropped 6 bases and J dropped 1; count of bases not matched to a gene: 2. Germline values: CDR1 DFQATT, CDR2 SNEGSKA (reference sequence). CDR3 DNA: TGCAGTGCATCTAGCGGGGGCACAGATACGCAGTATTTT. This encodes CSASSGGTDTQYF.

This clonotype was detected many times. The genes are TRBV5-1 and TRBJ2-7; 8 nucleotides match TRBD2. V lost 7 bases to trimming and J lost 2 bases; unmatched junction nucleotides: 8. CDR1 and CDR2 (germline): SGHRS, YFSETQ. CDR3 size: 14 residues. CDR3 in amino acids: CASGTSAPTYEQYF. The CDR3, as DNA: TGCGCCAGCGGGACTAGTGCCCCAACCTACGAGCAGTACTTC.